This entry describes one T cell receptor beta chain. The data were taken from a study of blood T cells in healthy people across ages. Study as a whole: Template switching caught about one barcoded beta molecule for each two T cells.

V was pared by 2 bases and J by 4 bases, with 15 bases between. Germline CDR1 SGHDT, CDR2 YYEEEE. The CDR3 has 16 amino acids. A J-beta primer mix and a sample-barcoded 5' primer were used in a second PCR of roughly 7 to 12 cycles. Every molecule of cDNA carried a tag from a template-switch adaptor with 12 random nucleotides. TCRdb itself ran the 5' RACE reads through MiXCR, one entry per CDR3 protein. The table has some 1.4 million distinct CDR3 sequences, approximately 42% seen once. This TCR was recovered from a young woman in good health. The chain couples TRBV5-6 to TRBJ2-2; maybe TRBD2 (6 bases). Sequenced material: blood. The CDR3 DNA sequence: TGTGCCAGCAGCTTTGGCCCGGGAGTATCCACCGGGGAGCTGTTTTTT. Its translation: CASSFGPGVSTGELFF.